The T cell receptor beta chain described here comes from a study of cytomegalovirus exposure and HLA in healthy donors. Whole-study findings and limits: Researchers catalogued about 150 TCR beta chains as cytomegalovirus-associated. Analysis performed later found about 18,000 TCR beta sequences associated with HLA alleles at 0.05 false discovery rate. Donors belonging to an Asian-associated ancestry cluster reportedly showed fewer N-insertions in productive TCRs than the roughly 680-donor mean, according to what a later analysis found. An analysis that came later showed most CMV-associated TCR beta chains appearing HLA-restricted.

This CDR3 has 15 residues. Unmatched junction bases numbered 5, after V lost 5 bases and J lost 0 bases. Germline CDR1 SGHRS, CDR2 YFSETQ. PCR employed 60 Vbeta and 13 Jbeta primers. The repertoire was sequenced with immunoSEQ multiplex PCR; TCRdb's copy has only in-frame clones and lacks some. Of some 190,000 clones in the sample, roughly 86% were seen once. A note on this clone: Its antigen is unidentified.

This TCR was recovered from a man aged 40-50 years in good health and CMV-seropositive. The chain employs TRBV5-1 and TRBJ2-1; 7 bases are shared with TRBD1. Sample: PBMCs. The chain's CDR3 is CASRLGQSSYNEQFF. The CDR3 bases are TGCGCCAGCAGGCTGGGACAGAGCTCCTACAATGAGCAGTTCTTC.